A single sample gave rise to the 10 T cell receptor beta chains below, sequenced in a study of cytomegalovirus exposure and HLA in healthy donors. Amplification used 60 Vbeta primers and 13 Jbeta primers. The data were produced by immunoSEQ multiplex PCR, yet TCRdb's version contains in-frame clones alone and is incomplete. Among around 150,000 clones listed, roughly 74% were seen once. The specimen sequenced was PBMCs. These receptors all stem from a woman between 40 and 50 years old in good health and CMV-seropositive.

The J gene is TRBJ1-2, the V gene TRBV6-5, with TRBD1 matching over 9 bases. V was clipped by 6 bases and J by 6 bases; unmatched bases: 5. The CDR3 extends over 13 amino acids. Germline V lookup: CDR1 MNHEY, CDR2 SVGAGI. CDR3 residues: CASRGDRENGYTF. The CDR3 region has the DNA TGTGCCAGCAGAGGGGACAGGGAGAATGGCTACACCTTC.

J is TRBJ2-7 and V is TRBV27, with D possibly matching TRBD2 (6 bases). CDR3 length: 12 amino acids. V was pared by 5 bases and J by 11 bases, with 16 bases between. Germline assignment: CDR1 MNHEY and CDR2 SMNVEV (reference sequence). This CDR3 is CASSPLGGMEYF. The CDR3 DNA reads as TGTGCCAGCAGTCCACTAGGAGGGATGGAGTACTTC.

This sequence joins TRBV2 and TRBJ2-7; 8 bases fit TRBD1. This CDR3 is 15 amino acids long. Trimming at V came to 3 bases and at J to 5 bases, leaving 9 bases not matched to a gene. CDR1 SNHLY and CDR2 FYNNEI come from the germline V gene. CDR3 loop: CASSESRGRLNEQYF. The CDR3 coding sequence is TGTGCCAGCAGTGAGTCCAGGGGGCGCCTGAACGAGCAGTACTTC.

The gene calls are TRBV6-1 and TRBJ1-1; 8 bases match TRBD1. The CDR3 is 13 amino acids. Germline CDR1 reads MNHNS; CDR2 reads SASEGT. After removal of 6 bases from V and 3 bases from J, the junction contained 3 bases not matched to a gene. The CDR3 spells CASSRGQDTEAFF. CDR3 nucleotides: TGTGCCAGCAGCAGGGGGCAGGACACTGAAGCTTTCTTT.

The V call is TRBV28, the J call TRBJ1-2; 7 bases line up with TRBD1. CDR1 and CDR2 (germline): MDHEN, SYDVKM. Trimming at V came to 6 bases and at J to 2 bases, leaving 6 bases not matched to a gene. This CDR3 comprises 14 residues. CDR3: CASRELTGNYGYTF. CDR3 DNA sequence: TGTGCCAGCAGAGAGTTGACAGGGAACTATGGCTACACCTTC.

The DNA of the CDR3 is TGTGCCAGCAGCTTAGCAGGGGGGGCTGAGTACTTC. Translating gives CASSLAGGAEYF. V gene TRBV7-8 combines with J gene TRBJ2-7; possible D gene TRBD2, 7 bases. The CDR3 is 12 amino acids. V was shortened by 0 bases and J by 11 bases, with 11 bases between the two germline ends. CDR1 and CDR2 (germline): SGHVS, FQNEAQ.

This clone occurred a few times. CDR3 nucleotides: TGCAGTGCTTCTGAGTGGGAAGCTTTCTTT. Protein: CSASEWEAFF. This chain uses TRBV20-1 with TRBJ1-1; D is unclear. CDR3 length: 10 residues. CDR1 is DFQATT and CDR2 is SNEGSKA in the germline V gene (reference sequence). Trimming stripped 5 bases from V and 8 bases from J, with 9 bases between.

This chain connects TRBV5-5 to TRBJ2-7; 8 positions agree with TRBD2. The germline V gene encodes CDR1 SGHKS and CDR2 YYEKEE (reference sequence). Unmatched junction bases numbered 9, after V lost 4 bases and J lost 6 bases. CDR3 length: 14 amino acids. The CDR3 DNA follows: TGTGCCAGCAGCACTGGGACTAGTCTCTCCGAGCAGTACTTC. This gives the protein CASSTGTSLSEQYF. The variable domain in full, with the rest retrieved from reference TRBV5-5 and TRBJ2-7, is DAGVTQSPTHLIKTRGQQVTLRCSPISGHKSVSWYQQVLGQGPQFIFQYYEKEERGRGNFPDRFSARQFPNYSSELNVNALLLGDSALYLCASSTGTSLSEQYFGPGTRLTVT.

The sample holds one count of this clone. This chain links TRBV29-1 with TRBJ2-7; 11 nucleotides agree with TRBD2. In germline, CDR1 is SQVTM, CDR2 ANQGSEA. The CDR3 runs to 14 residues. V shed 6 bases, J shed 0 bases, and the junction held 4 bases outside the gene matches. The DNA of the CDR3 is TGCAGCGTCGTAGCGGGAGGGAGCTCCTACGAGCAGTACTTC. This codes for CSVVAGGSSYEQYF.

The chain employs TRBV9 and TRBJ2-1; 11 nucleotides match TRBD2. The length of the CDR3 is 16 residues. Germline V gene sequence: CDR1 SGDLS, CDR2 YYNGEE. The trim removed 0 bases at V and 4 bases at J, leaving 3 bases unmatched. CDR3 in amino acids: CASSVAGTSGYNEQFF. CDR3 nucleotides: TGTGCCAGCAGCGTAGCCGGGACTAGCGGTTACAATGAGCAGTTCTTC.